The 25 T cell receptor beta chains below were found in one sample sequenced in a study of shared clonotypes between healthy human individuals. Using immunoSEQ multiplex PCR, the repertoire was profiled, and TCRdb retains in-frame clones only, with some absent. The sample yields about 480,000 clones, over 75% seen once. What was sequenced was PBMCs. Every receptor here comes from a woman in her thirties or forties in good health. Some clones in this sample may be carry-over from other donors' samples.

The CDR3: CASSFIHTGELFF. The CDR3 coding sequence is TGTGCCAGCAGTTTTATTCACACCGGGGAGCTGTTTTTT. The chain has TRBV28 and TRBJ2-2; no clear D gene. The germline V gene has CDR1 MDHEN and CDR2 SYDVKM. V lost 3 bases and J lost 3, with 5 bases in between. The CDR3 is 13 amino acids.

The sample holds a few counts of this clone. Other DNA sequences within the sample encode an identical CDR3. V is TRBV18 and J is TRBJ2-7; 8 nucleotides agree with TRBD1. V gave up 3 bases and J gave up 3 bases; unmatched junction bases: 7. The CDR3 runs 15 residues. Germline CDR1 reads KGHSH; CDR2 reads LQKENI. In DNA form, the CDR3 reads TGTGCCAGCTCACCTGGGCATGGACAGGGCTACGAGCAGTACTTC. The encoded protein is CASSPGHGQGYEQYF. Together with reference TRBV18 and TRBJ2-7, the CDR3 gives the full variable domain: NAGVMQNPRHLVRRRGQEARLRCSPMKGHSHVYWYRQLPEEGLKFMVYLQKENIIDESGMPKERFSAEFPKEGPSILRIQQVVRGDSAAYFCASSPGHGQGYEQYFGPGTRLTVT.

In the case of this clone: Other DNA sequences in this sample translate to the same CDR3. This chain joins TRBV6-4 and TRBJ1-2; D remains unclear. Trimming pared 4 bases from V and 5 bases from J, leaving 14 bases between. This CDR3 has 14 amino acids. Germline assignment: CDR1 MRHNA and CDR2 SNTAGT. CDR3 residues: CASSVEGGDYGYTF. The CDR3 nucleotides are TGTGCCAGCAGTGTTGAGGGAGGAGATTATGGCTACACCTTC.

V usage is TRBV12-1 and J usage is TRBJ2-1. TRBV12-1 is a pseudogene locus. The CDR3 spans 19 residues. The CDR3 here is CASTQPRGGRGSSYNEQFF. The CDR3 DNA is TGTGCCAGCACCCAACCCAGGGGGGGGCGCGGGAGTTCCTACAATGAGCAGTTCTTC.

This chain connects TRBV7-2 to TRBJ2-1; the match to TRBD2 covers 14 bases. CDR3 length equals 17 residues. With 0 bases clipped from V and 10 bases from J, the junction kept 8 bases outside the gene matches. CDR1 and CDR2 (germline): SGHTA, FQGNSA. Written as DNA, the CDR3 is TGTGCCAGCAGCTTAGCGGGGGGGACTAGCGGGAGCGGGGAGCAGTTCTTC. This translates into CASSLAGGTSGSGEQFF.

This clone was observed at least ten times. The V gene is TRBV5-8, the J gene TRBJ2-5, with 8 bases lining up with TRBD1. This CDR3 contains 15 residues. The V segment lost 4 bases and the J segment 4 bases; nucleotides outside the gene matches: 9. Germline lookup yields CDR1 SGHTS and CDR2 YDEGEE. Here the CDR3 reads CASSDRGRGTETQYF. CDR3 DNA: TGTGCCAGCAGCGACAGGGGCCGGGGTACAGAGACCCAGTACTTC.

The chain couples TRBV11-2 to TRBJ2-4, with D perhaps TRBD1 or TRBD2 (5 bases each). V was cut by 6 bases and J by 8 bases, with 17 bases left in between. The CDR3 is 14 residues long. The germline gives CDR1 SGHAT, CDR2 FQNNGV. The CDR3 DNA follows: TGTGCCAGCAGGCCGGGACCCCGAGGGGACATTCAGTACTTC. This encodes CASRPGPRGDIQYF.

As to this clone: Compared with germline, one end of the junction differs, possibly owing to a read error. The V and J genes are TRBV6-6 and TRBJ2-2; a possible D gene is TRBD2 (6 bases). The CDR3 runs 14 residues. Germline V lookup: CDR1 MNHNY, CDR2 SVGAGI (reference sequence). This CDR3 reads CASGSGTDTGGLFF. CDR3 sequence (DNA): TGTGCCAGCGGGTCAGGGACGGACACCGGGGGGCTGTTTTTT.

This sequence joins TRBV28 and TRBJ1-5; no reliable D call. The CDR3 is 13 residues long. V lost 3 bases and J 9 bases, leaving 12 bases between the germline ends. Germline V gene data show CDR1 as MDHEN and CDR2 as SYDVKM. The CDR3 spells CASSLRTGGPQHF. The CDR3 DNA reads as TGTGCCAGCAGTTTGAGGACGGGAGGGCCCCAGCATTTT.

This clone appeared a few times. The chain recombines TRBV7-9 with TRBJ2-3, with TRBD2 as a possible D gene (6 bases). CDR1 is SEHNR and CDR2 is FQNEAQ in the germline V gene (reference sequence). CDR3 length: 17 residues. Trimming removed 5 bases at V and 4 bases at J, with 22 bases between. The CDR3 region has the DNA TGTGCCAGCAGCCCACCGAGGGAGCGGAGGGATTCAGATACGCAGTATTTT. This encodes CASSPPRERRDSDTQYF.

The J gene is TRBJ2-7, the V gene TRBV23-1; 11 positions agree with TRBD2. TRBV23-1 falls under the ORF class, with uncertain function. The CDR3 sequence is 12 residues long. V dropped 6 bases and J dropped 5; count of bases not matched to a gene: 0. The CDR3 protein is CASRLAGDEQYF. The CDR3 DNA reads as TGCGCCAGCAGACTAGCGGGAGACGAGCAGTACTTC.

The chain recombines TRBV28 with TRBJ2-1, with D possibly being TRBD2 (5 bases). This CDR3 spans 17 amino acids. CDR1 is MDHEN and CDR2 is SYDVKM in the germline V gene. Trimming removed 3 bases at V and 7 bases at J, with 22 bases between. The CDR3, as DNA: TGTGCCAGCAGTTTTGCTTGGGTCGTCAGAGGGCAGAATGAGCAGTTCTTC. Protein sequence: CASSFAWVVRGQNEQFF.

V and J are TRBV2 and TRBJ1-4; no clear D gene. The CDR3 has 14 residues. V shed 3 bases and J shed 2 bases, with 7 bases lying between them. Germline-derived CDR1 and CDR2 are SNHLY and FYNNEI. Here the CDR3 DNA reads TGTGCCAGCAGTGAGGGTCCGACTAATGAAAAACTGTTTTTT. It is translated as CASSEGPTNEKLFF.

The V call is TRBV9, the J call TRBJ2-7; 16 bases align to TRBD2. With V trimmed by 3 bases and J by 4 bases, 13 bases remained unmatched. The CDR3 covers 19 residues. Germline V gene data show CDR1 as SGDLS and CDR2 as YYNGEE. The CDR3 here is CASSASGTSGRGGVYEQYF. DNA for the CDR3: TGTGCCAGCAGCGCCTCCGGGACTAGCGGGAGGGGTGGCGTTTACGAGCAGTACTTC.

V usage is TRBV9 and J usage is TRBJ2-1; 11 bases map to TRBD2. V gave up 0 bases and J gave up 12 bases; unmatched junction bases: 8. CDR3 length: 15 residues. CDR1 is SGDLS and CDR2 is YYNGEE in the germline V gene. This CDR3 is CASSVEGTSGRRQFF. CDR3 nucleotide sequence: TGTGCCAGCAGCGTAGAAGGGACTAGCGGAAGAAGGCAGTTCTTC.

The V gene is TRBV28, the J gene TRBJ2-2; 9 bases are a match to TRBD1. V gave up 11 bases and J gave up 0 bases; unmatched junction bases: 10. Germline V gives CDR1 MDHEN, CDR2 SYDVKM. The CDR3 has 16 amino acids. The CDR3 bases are TGTGCCTCAGGGGGACAGGGTAGTCCGAACACCGGGGAGCTGTTTTTT. Translation gives CASGGQGSPNTGELFF.

This sequence joins TRBV7-6 and TRBJ2-5; D possibly matches TRBD1 or TRBD2 (5 bases each). The CDR3 loop spans 14 amino acids. V lost 5 bases and J lost 7, with 17 bases in between. Per germline, CDR1 SGHVS and CDR2 FNYEAQ. In nucleotides, the CDR3 is TGTGCCAGCAGCCCGGGGCCCCCCCCGGGGACCCAGTACTTC. Translated, it gives CASSPGPPPGTQYF.

This clone came up once. The chain recombines TRBV5-1 with TRBJ1-1, with 7 positions matching TRBD1. The V segment lost 6 bases and the J segment 2 bases; nucleotides outside the gene matches: 7. This CDR3 region has 14 residues. Germline loops: CDR1 SGHRS, CDR2 YFSETQ. The CDR3, as DNA: TGCGCCAGCACCTTAGACAGGGAAAACACTGAAGCTTTCTTT. This translates into CASTLDRENTEAFF.

CDR3 sequence: CASSSVPRSYGYTF. Here the CDR3 DNA reads TGTGCCAGCAGTTCGGTACCCAGGAGCTATGGCTACACCTTC. The chain recombines TRBV28 with TRBJ1-2; D is unresolved. Germline V lookup: CDR1 MDHEN, CDR2 SYDVKM. CDR3 length equals 14 residues. Trimming cost V 4 bases and J 4 bases, with 13 bases left between them.

The genes are TRBV2 and TRBJ2-1; TRBD1 or TRBD2 may be the D gene (5 bases each). Germline CDR1 is SNHLY and CDR2 is FYNNEI. This CDR3 is built from 15 residues. The V and J ends lost 7 bases and 8 bases respectively, with 21 bases between them. CDR3 DNA sequence: TGTGCCAGCAAGGGCGGCGGGTTATGGGGCGATGAGCAGTTCTTC. Encoded protein: CASKGGGLWGDEQFF. The full variable domain, completed using reference TRBV2 and TRBJ2-1, is EPEVTQTPSHQVTQMGQEVILRCVPISNHLYFYWYRQILGQKVEFLVSFYNNEISEKSEIFDDQFSVERPDGSNFTLKIRSTKLEDSAMYFCASKGGGLWGDEQFFGPGTRLTVL.

This clone appeared many times. The rearrangement joins TRBV6-5 to TRBJ2-7; 10 nucleotides line up with TRBD1. There are 14 residues in the CDR3. The trim removed 0 bases at V and 6 bases at J, leaving 2 bases unmatched. Germline CDR1 is MNHEY and CDR2 is SVGAGI. In nucleotides, the CDR3 is TGTGCCAGCAGTTACTCGGGGGACAGGGGCGAGCAGTACTTC. Protein sequence: CASSYSGDRGEQYF.

This rearrangement joins TRBV2 to TRBJ2-7; D is unresolved. Germline loops: CDR1 SNHLY, CDR2 FYNNEI. The CDR3 sequence is 12 residues long. Trimming stripped 6 bases from V and 3 bases from J, with 9 bases between. CDR3 in amino acids: CASRAVSYEQYF. The CDR3 coding sequence is TGTGCCAGCAGAGCAGTCAGCTACGAGCAGTACTTC.

CDR3 sequence reads: CASSFKASGRNEQFF. The CDR3 region has the DNA TGTGCCAGCAGCTTCAAAGCTAGCGGGAGGAATGAGCAGTTCTTC. This chain uses TRBV7-8 with TRBJ2-1; 11 bases fit TRBD2. V lost 3 bases, J lost 7 bases, and 5 bases stayed unmatched. CDR3 length: 15 residues. The germline V gene encodes CDR1 SGHVS and CDR2 FQNEAQ.

This clone was found a few times. CDR3: CASSPGLAGLYEQYF. The CDR3 region has the DNA TGTGCCAGCAGTCCCGGACTAGCGGGACTCTACGAGCAGTACTTC. The chain carries TRBV27 and TRBJ2-7, with 12 bases fitting TRBD2. J gave up 3 bases and V 5 bases, and 5 bases lay outside the gene matches. Looked up from germline, CDR1 is MNHEY and CDR2 is SMNVEV (reference sequence). The CDR3 sequence is 15 residues long.

The chain links TRBV27 to TRBJ2-5, with a tentative D call TRBD2 (6 bases). Trimming stripped 5 bases from V and 5 bases from J, with 30 bases between. CDR3 size: 19 residues. Germline lookup yields CDR1 MNHEY and CDR2 SMNVEV (reference sequence). CDR3 in amino acids: CASSPLFGGAGSQRETQYF. CDR3 DNA sequence: TGTGCCAGCAGTCCACTATTTGGAGGGGCGGGCAGCCAACGGGAGACCCAGTACTTC.